This T cell receptor beta chain is from a study of T-cell reconstitution after alpha-beta-depleted transplantation in children. Details on this clonotype: Antigen unknown.

Study-level results: Approximately two months post-transplant, alpha-beta T cells reportedly originated from several hundred expanded graft clones.

As it was prepared, the TCRbeta library received unique molecular identifiers. One entry per CDR3 protein, called by TCRdb with MiXCR from the PCR reads. The sample comprises around 76,000 distinct CDR3 sequences, roughly 18% of which are singletons, and approximately 55% rests with the top ten. V lost 1 base and J lost 7, with 17 bases in between. This CDR3 comprises 15 residues. CDR1 and CDR2 (germline): SQVTM, ANQGSEA. Sequenced here: PBMCs, mostly from graft donor cells, sampled 360 days after TCRalphabeta/CD19-depleted stem cell transplant. The gene calls are TRBV29-1 and TRBJ2-4; perhaps D is TRBD1 or TRBD2 (5 bases each). The receptor's source is a male patient aged 2 to 10 who had a stem cell transplant for acute lymphoblastic leukemia, so the T cells may come from the graft donor. The CDR3 spells CSVEGHFLWGNIQYF. Written as DNA, the CDR3 is TGCAGCGTTGAAGGTCACTTTTTGTGGGGGAACATTCAGTACTTC.